One and the same sample provided the 23 T cell receptor beta chains below, sequenced in a study of cytomegalovirus exposure and HLA in healthy donors. PCR amplification relied on 60 Vbeta primers (plus 13 Jbeta primers). Sequenced by immunoSEQ multiplex PCR; TCRdb stores in-frame clones only, minus some. This sample has roughly 99,000 clones, with around three quarters found just once. Sequenced sample: PBMCs. These receptors were taken from a man aged 55 to 70 in good health and CMV-seropositive.

The gene calls are TRBV7-8 and TRBJ2-1, with D tentatively TRBD1 (6 bases). The V and J ends lost 4 bases and 6 bases respectively, with 22 bases between them. Germline-derived CDR1 and CDR2 are SGHVS and FQNEAQ. The CDR3 contains 17 residues. CDR3 nucleotides: TGTGCCAGCAGCTATACCCCCCACGGGACAATCCGCAATGAGCAGTTCTTC. It is translated as CASSYTPHGTIRNEQFF.

The chain combines TRBV7-6 with TRBJ2-3, with TRBD2 matching 8 bases. Germline V CDR1 and CDR2: SGHVS, FNYEAQ. This CDR3 has 16 amino acids. V shed 1 base and J 3 bases; nucleotides not matched to a gene: 6. The CDR3 sequence: CASSLGVGGETDTQYF. CDR3 sequence (DNA): TGTGCCAGCAGCTTAGGAGTCGGGGGGGAGACAGATACGCAGTATTTT.

This clone came up a few times. The chain joins TRBV7-3 to TRBJ2-1, with TRBD1 matching 11 bases. Germline V CDR1 and CDR2: SGHTA, FQGTGA. The CDR3 runs 18 residues. With V trimmed by 1 base and J by 1 base, 6 bases remained unmatched. The CDR3 sequence: CASSLMSGTGGSYNEQFF. In nucleotides, the CDR3 is TGTGCCAGCAGCTTAATGTCCGGGACAGGGGGTTCCTACAATGAGCAGTTCTTC.

The rearrangement joins TRBV5-1 to TRBJ2-2; tentatively, D is TRBD2 (5 bases). Germline CDR1 SGHRS, CDR2 YFSETQ. Trimming took off 7 bases at V and 8 bases at J, with 15 bases between the two ends. This CDR3 contains 13 residues. As DNA, the CDR3 is TGCGCCAGCGAGGGAGATGTGGCGGGGGAGCTGTTTTTT. This translates into CASEGDVAGELFF.

This chain uses TRBV28 with TRBJ1-2; 7 bases align to TRBD1. CDR3 length equals 12 residues. V dropped 5 bases and J dropped 5; count of bases not matched to a gene: 2. CDR1 and CDR2 from the germline V gene are MDHEN and SYDVKM. The CDR3 protein is CASSPGGYGYTF. The CDR3, as DNA: TGTGCCAGCAGTCCAGGGGGGTATGGCTACACCTTC.

This chain joins TRBV6-5 and TRBJ2-7; D gene uncertain. Germline V gives CDR1 MNHEY, CDR2 SVGAGI. The CDR3 is made up of 13 amino acids. The ends were cut back, 0 bases at V and 3 bases at J, with 6 bases in the middle. The CDR3 protein is CASSYSNSYEQYF. The CDR3 DNA reads as TGTGCCAGCAGTTACTCGAATAGCTACGAGCAGTACTTC.

The genes are TRBV19 and TRBJ2-1; 10 positions agree with TRBD1. Losses at the gene ends were 3 bases for V and 4 bases for J; bases not matched to a gene: 3. This CDR3 is 15 amino acids long. Per the germline V gene, CDR1 is LNHDA and CDR2 is SQIVND (reference sequence). The chain's CDR3 is CASSMGDRGYNEQFF. The CDR3 DNA follows: TGTGCCAGTAGTATGGGGGACAGGGGTTACAATGAGCAGTTCTTC.

The gene calls are TRBV6-6 and TRBJ2-1, with D hard to call. Germline lookup yields CDR1 MNHNY and CDR2 SVGAGI (reference sequence). This CDR3 region has 14 residues. The V end lost 0 bases, the J end lost 4 bases, and 7 bases lay between the germline ends. The CDR3 here is CASSYSRVYNEQFF. CDR3 nucleotide sequence: TGTGCCAGCAGTTACTCGAGAGTATACAATGAGCAGTTCTTC.

The gene calls are TRBV5-6 and TRBJ2-5; D is possibly TRBD1 (5 bases). The CDR3 has 13 amino acids. The ends were cut back, 2 bases at V and 9 bases at J, with 14 bases in the middle. Germline assignment: CDR1 SGHDT and CDR2 YYEEEE. Here the CDR3 reads CASSLVQGEAQYF. The CDR3 DNA follows: TGTGCCAGCAGCTTAGTTCAGGGTGAGGCCCAGTACTTC. The complete variable domain, with remaining parts taken from reference TRBV5-6 and TRBJ2-5, reads DAGVTQSPTHLIKTRGQQVTLRCSPKSGHDTVSWYQQALGQGPQFIFQYYEEEERQRGNFPDRFSGHQFPNYSSELNVNALLLGDSALYLCASSLVQGEAQYFGPGTRLLVL.

The rearrangement uses TRBV19 and TRBJ2-5; 8 nucleotides line up with TRBD1. This CDR3 has 14 amino acids. Germline loops: CDR1 LNHDA, CDR2 SQIVND (reference sequence). After removal of 6 bases from V and 5 bases from J, the junction contained 8 bases not matched to a gene. The CDR3 sequence: CASSPDRGVETQYF. The DNA of the CDR3 is TGTGCCAGTAGCCCTGACAGGGGAGTTGAGACCCAGTACTTC.

V is TRBV7-2 and J is TRBJ1-3; D not resolved. The CDR3 sequence is 14 residues long. V dropped 3 bases and J dropped 0 bases, with 6 bases sitting between them. The germline CDR1 and CDR2 sequences are SGHTA and FQGNSA. CDR3 in amino acids: CASSFVSSGNTIYF. CDR3 DNA sequence: TGTGCCAGCAGCTTCGTCAGCTCTGGAAACACCATATATTTT.

V is TRBV5-1 and J is TRBJ2-5, with 8 bases that match TRBD2. With 1 base clipped from V and 2 bases from J, the junction kept 7 bases outside the gene matches. This CDR3 has 16 amino acids. Per the germline V gene, CDR1 is SGHRS and CDR2 is YFSETQ. CDR3 nucleotides: TGCGCCAGCAGCTTGATCCACGGGGGGGCACAAGAGACCCAGTACTTC. Translation gives CASSLIHGGAQETQYF.

As regards this clone: The junction departs from germline at one end; a sequencing error may be responsible. The rearrangement uses TRBV11-2 and TRBJ1-6; D unresolved. The CDR3 extends over 15 amino acids. CDR1 is SGHAT, CDR2 FQNNGV, per germline. CDR3 bases: TGTGCCAGCACCTTAGGGTTTCCTACTAATTCACCCCTCCACTTT. It encodes CASTLGFPTNSPLHF.

The V call is TRBV6-1, the J call TRBJ1-5; weak D call: TRBD1 (5 bases). Trimming left V 0 bases short and J 16 bases short, with 19 bases between. The CDR3 is made up of 14 amino acids. Germline assignment: CDR1 MNHNS and CDR2 SASEGT. The CDR3 loop is CASSEALLEGRDHF. The CDR3, as DNA: TGTGCCAGCAGTGAAGCGCTTCTAGAGGGGAGGGATCATTTT.

The V and J genes are TRBV6-5 and TRBJ2-1; weak D call: TRBD1 (5 bases). Germline V gene sequence: CDR1 MNHEY, CDR2 SVGAGI. The CDR3 runs to 13 residues. V dropped 3 bases and J dropped 4 bases, with 7 bases sitting between them. CDR3 loop: CASSYDSYNEQFF. DNA of the CDR3: TGTGCCAGCAGTTATGACAGTTACAATGAGCAGTTCTTC.

The chain joins TRBV25-1 to TRBJ1-1, with D possibly TRBD1 on 5 matching bases. CDR1 and CDR2 from the germline V gene are MGHDK and SYGVNS. This CDR3 region has 15 residues. V was shortened by 0 bases and J by 0 bases, with 8 bases between the two germline ends. CDR3: CASSEYSGMNTEAFF. In DNA form, the CDR3 reads TGTGCCAGCAGTGAATATTCAGGGATGAACACTGAAGCTTTCTTT.

The rearrangement uses TRBV28 and TRBJ2-7; perhaps TRBD1 as D (7 bases). Trimming took 10 bases from V and 1 from J, leaving 14 bases between them. The CDR3 has 13 amino acids. Germline V gene sequence: CDR1 MDHEN, CDR2 SYDVKM. CDR3 region: CAISAGGSYEQYF. CDR3 DNA: TGTGCCATTTCGGCAGGGGGGTCCTACGAGCAGTACTTC.

This rearrangement joins TRBV27 to TRBJ1-5, with 8 positions matching TRBD1. Germline CDR1 is MNHEY and CDR2 is SMNVEV (reference sequence). The ends lost 5 bases at V and 7 bases at J; junction bases unmatched: 13. The CDR3 totals 16 residues. The CDR3 nucleotides read TGTGCCAGCAGTCAATGGACAGGGCCATCTGGGCAGCCCCAGCATTTT. Amino acid sequence: CASSQWTGPSGQPQHF.

V is TRBV6-1 and J is TRBJ2-7, with a possible D match to TRBD1 (5 bases). CDR1 and CDR2 (germline): MNHNS, SASEGT. CDR3 size: 13 residues. The ends were cut back, 6 bases at V and 7 bases at J, with 16 bases in the middle. This CDR3 is CASSIDQGREQYF. DNA of the CDR3: TGTGCCAGCAGCATAGACCAGGGCAGGGAGCAGTACTTC.

J is TRBJ2-7 and V is TRBV7-6; 8 bases align to TRBD1. This CDR3 spans 14 amino acids. V lost 5 bases to trimming and J lost 6 bases; unmatched junction nucleotides: 9. Germline CDR1 reads SGHVS; CDR2 reads FNYEAQ. CDR3 loop: CASSLGQGTGEQYF. DNA for the CDR3: TGTGCCAGCAGCCTAGGACAGGGCACGGGCGAGCAGTACTTC.

The chain links TRBV5-1 to TRBJ2-3; the D gene is possibly TRBD1 (6 bases). Trimming took off 0 bases at V and 4 bases at J, with 12 bases between the two ends. The CDR3 loop spans 15 amino acids. Germline assignment: CDR1 SGHRS and CDR2 YFSETQ. CDR3 protein: CASSLEQGWPDTQYF. The CDR3 nucleotides are TGCGCCAGCAGCTTGGAACAGGGTTGGCCAGATACGCAGTATTTT. The whole variable domain, filled in from reference TRBV5-1 and TRBJ2-3, reads KAGVTQTPRYLIKTRGQQVTLSCSPISGHRSVSWYQQTPGQGLQFLFEYFSETQRNKGNFPGRFSGRQFSNSRSEMNVSTLELGDSALYLCASSLEQGWPDTQYFGPGTRLTVL.

This chain joins TRBV6-1 and TRBJ2-1, with 8 positions matching TRBD1. V was clipped by 6 bases and J by 3 bases; unmatched bases: 7. The CDR3 contains 15 residues. The germline gives CDR1 MNHNS, CDR2 SASEGT. CDR3 bases: TGTGCCAGCAGCTGGACAGGGCCCCTCTACAATGAGCAGTTCTTC. This gives the protein CASSWTGPLYNEQFF.

This clone appeared a single time. This sequence joins TRBV4-3 and TRBJ2-7, with D tentatively TRBD1 (6 bases). CDR3 length: 15 amino acids. Germline lookup yields CDR1 LGHNA and CDR2 YSLEER. V was pared by 0 bases and J by 3 bases, with 12 bases between. Here the CDR3 DNA reads TGCGCCAGCAGCCAAGAACGGACAGCTTTCTACGAGCAGTACTTC. Translation: CASSQERTAFYEQYF.